This T cell receptor beta chain was profiled in a study of control samples from healthy donors and cancer patients. V lost 0 bases to trimming and J lost 5 bases, with 11 bases between them. CDR1 is KGHSH and CDR2 is LQKENI in the germline V gene. This CDR3 is built from 15 residues. Method: immunoSEQ multiplex PCR; TCRdb's copy keeps in-frame clones and lacks some. Found here are around 19,000 clones, roughly 91% of them singletons; the top ten hold around 10%. The chain is built from TRBV18 and TRBJ2-1, with D unresolved. Sequenced input: PBMCs. This clonotype was sampled from a woman aged 60-75 years with head and neck cancer. The CDR3 nucleotides read TGTGCCAGCTCACCACCGTCCGGACGGGACAATGAGCAGTTCTTC. Protein product: CASSPPSGRDNEQFF.